This T cell receptor beta chain was found in a study of T cells in Graves' hyperthyroidism and ophthalmopathy. The wider study: Peripheral blood specimens were obtained at initial diagnosis, prior to any treatment. Whole-study findings and limits: Most thyroid-expanded clonotypes above 0.001 were also found in blood.

Germline V gene sequence: CDR1 KGHSH, CDR2 LQKENI. V was clipped by 3 bases and J by 5 bases; unmatched bases: 0. This CDR3 has 13 amino acids. This clonotype has a count of ten or more. Its antigen is unknown. TCR beta CDR3 sequences were amplified from RNA transcripts. Primed by the HTBI set, a first-round RT-PCR was run on the TCR CDR3. TCRdb independently ran MiXCR on the multiplex PCR reads; one entry per CDR3 protein. The sample yields about 270,000 distinct CDR3 sequences, around 22% seen once. PBMCs came from less than 11 ml fresh peripheral blood. Sequencing input: blood. The rearrangement uses TRBV18 and TRBJ2-7; 11 nucleotides match TRBD2. This sequence originates from a man aged 25-45 years with Graves' ophthalmopathy. CDR3 protein: CASSPGLADEQYF. The CDR3 region has the DNA TGTGCCAGCTCACCGGGACTAGCGGACGAGCAGTACTTC.